The 12 T cell receptor beta chains listed next were all sequenced from one sample in a study of T cells in Graves' hyperthyroidism and ophthalmopathy. Authors of the study amplified TCR beta CDR3 regions from RNA transcripts. The primer set for the first-round RT-PCR of the TCR CDR3 was HTBI. TCRdb called the multiplex PCR reads again in MiXCR, with one record for every CDR3 protein. The table has around 720,000 distinct CDR3 sequences, roughly a third seen once; the top ten hold roughly 30%. Sequencing input: blood. All receptors derive from a middle-aged woman with Graves' hyperthyroidism.

This clonotype was detected many times. This sequence joins TRBV2 and TRBJ1-2; D remains ambiguous. Germline V lookup: CDR1 SNHLY, CDR2 FYNNEI. The CDR3 covers 13 residues. Trimming pared 7 bases from V and 2 bases from J, leaving 11 bases between. The CDR3 bases are TGTGCCAGCATGCCTGACAAGAACTATGGCTACACCTTC. Translation gives CASMPDKNYGYTF.

This clonotype was seen only a few times. The J gene is TRBJ1-2, the V gene TRBV5-1; the match to TRBD1 covers 9 bases. Per germline, CDR1 SGHRS and CDR2 YFSETQ. The V and J ends lost 3 bases and 8 bases, in that order; junction bases with no gene match: 23. CDR3 size: 19 residues. CDR3: CASSWDRATERAQVRGYTF. The CDR3 region has the DNA TGCGCCAGCAGCTGGGACAGGGCGACGGAACGGGCCCAAGTGAGGGGCTACACCTTC. The full variable domain, with the rest looked up from reference TRBV5-1 and TRBJ1-2, is KAGVTQTPRYLIKTRGQQVTLSCSPISGHRSVSWYQQTPGQGLQFLFEYFSETQRNKGNFPGRFSGRQFSNSRSEMNVSTLELGDSALYLCASSWDRATERAQVRGYTFGSGTRLTVV.

At least ten counts were recorded for this clonotype. This chain connects TRBV29-1 to TRBJ2-7, with D unclear. In germline, CDR1 is SQVTM, CDR2 ANQGSEA. The CDR3 runs to 13 residues. V lost 2 bases, J lost 2 bases, and 10 bases lay in between. The CDR3 nucleotides are TGCAGCGTTGAACGATACGGAGCCTACGAGCAGTACTTC. It codes for CSVERYGAYEQYF.

This clonotype was observed many times. The chain recombines TRBV20-1 with TRBJ1-1; D possibly corresponds to TRBD1 (5 bases). The germline CDR1 and CDR2 sequences are DFQATT and SNEGSKA (reference sequence). The CDR3 spans 13 residues. The V end was cut by 1 base, the J end by 5 bases, with 11 bases between. CDR3 in amino acids: CSARGPGVTEAFF. DNA for the CDR3: TGCAGTGCTAGAGGTCCGGGGGTTACTGAAGCTTTCTTT.

This clonotype showed up many times. The chain couples TRBV29-1 to TRBJ1-1; D remains unclear. Trimming removed 5 bases at V and 1 base at J, with 8 bases between. Germline lookup yields CDR1 SQVTM and CDR2 ANQGSEA. The CDR3 is 12 residues long. The CDR3 reads CSVFGRNTEAFF. As DNA, the CDR3 is TGCAGCGTTTTCGGCAGGAACACTGAAGCTTTCTTT.

The chain is built from TRBV6-2 or TRBV6-3 and TRBJ1-5; maybe TRBD1 (5 bases). CDR1 and CDR2 (germline): MNHEY, SVGEGT. Trimming stripped 1 base from V and 1 base from J, with 8 bases between. The CDR3 spans 15 residues. The CDR3 spells CASSYWGRSNQPQHF. In DNA, the CDR3 is TGTGCCAGCAGTTACTGGGGACGGAGCAATCAGCCCCAGCATTTT.

Points on this clonotype: A much bigger clone sits one base away, suggesting this may be a read error. V gene TRBV7-8 combines with J gene TRBJ2-2; 7 nucleotides agree with TRBD2. Per the germline V gene, CDR1 is SGHVS and CDR2 is FQNEAQ. CDR3 length: 16 amino acids. J lost 6 bases, V lost 5 bases, and 12 bases had no gene match. Here the CDR3 reads CASSPTVGGDAGELFF. The DNA of the CDR3 is TGTGCCAGCAGCCCGACCGTTGGGGGGGACGCCGGGGAGCTGTTTTTT.

This chain links TRBV9 with TRBJ1-4; maybe TRBD1 (6 bases). Germline loops: CDR1 SGDLS, CDR2 YYNGEE. The CDR3 runs to 14 residues. Trimming pared 1 base from V and 4 bases from J, leaving 8 bases between. CDR3 protein: CASSVQGINEKLFF. CDR3 nucleotides: TGTGCCAGCAGCGTACAGGGGATTAATGAAAAACTGTTTTTT.

The chain has TRBV6-2 or TRBV6-3 and TRBJ2-7; D might be TRBD2 (5 bases). Deletions cut 8 bases from V and 0 bases from J, with 8 bases between. The germline V gene has CDR1 MNHEY and CDR2 SVGEGT. CDR3 size: 12 residues. CDR3 protein: CASEGSSYEQYF. The CDR3 DNA reads TGTGCCAGCGAGGGCAGCTCCTACGAGCAGTACTTC.

This chain connects TRBV29-1 to TRBJ2-1, with 8 bases that match TRBD2. This CDR3 has 13 amino acids. Unmatched junction bases numbered 4, after V lost 7 bases and J lost 2 bases. The germline V gene has CDR1 SQVTM and CDR2 ANQGSEA. The CDR3 coding sequence is TGCAGCGGTAGCGGGATGACCTACAATGAGCAGTTCTTC. Protein product: CSGSGMTYNEQFF.

This clonotype has ten or more counts. The rearrangement joins TRBV19 to TRBJ2-7; unclear D gene. Germline assignment: CDR1 LNHDA and CDR2 SQIVND (reference sequence). Trimming took off 3 bases at V and 5 bases at J, with 11 bases between the two ends. The CDR3 sequence is 13 residues long. The CDR3 spells CASSIRLVDEQYF. As DNA, the CDR3 is TGTGCCAGTAGTATCCGACTGGTCGACGAGCAGTACTTC.

The chain recombines TRBV30 with TRBJ2-2; TRBD1 agrees at 8 bases. J lost 2 bases, V lost 8 bases, and 10 bases had no gene match. This CDR3 has 15 amino acids. Looked up from germline, CDR1 is GTSNPN and CDR2 is SVGIG (reference sequence). The DNA of the CDR3 is TGTGCCGCCCAACGGGACAGGTTAAACACCGGGGAGCTGTTTTTT. Translating gives CAAQRDRLNTGELFF.